One sample yielded the 14 T cell receptor beta chains listed below, sequenced in a study of T-cell reconstitution after alpha-beta-depleted transplantation in children. For TCRbeta, the library was prepared with unique molecular identifiers. TCRdb reprocessed the PCR reads with MiXCR, giving one entry per CDR3 protein. The data hold more than 90,000 distinct CDR3 sequences, with approximately 8.4% observed a single time. The sequenced sample was PBMCs from the stem cell graft donor, obtained from the stem cell graft. These receptors were collected from a human donor who donated a stem cell graft to a child with congenital amegakaryocytic thrombocytopenia.

This clonotype was detected many times. This chain uses TRBV5-1 with TRBJ2-3, with D unclear. The CDR3 loop spans 13 amino acids. CDR1 SGHRS and CDR2 YFSETQ come from the germline V gene. V shed 2 bases and J shed 5 bases, with 9 bases lying between them. CDR3 sequence: CASSFIIEDTQYF. In DNA, the CDR3 is TGCGCCAGCAGCTTTATCATCGAAGATACGCAGTATTTT.

The chain uses TRBV7-2 and TRBJ1-2; 10 bases agree with TRBD1. The V gene end was trimmed by 1 base and the J gene end by 2 bases; junction bases not matched to a gene: 1. In germline, CDR1 is SGHTA, CDR2 FQGNSA. This CDR3 comprises 15 residues. CDR3 sequence: CASSLVGQGNYGYTF. The CDR3 DNA reads as TGTGCCAGCAGCTTAGTGGGACAGGGGAACTATGGCTACACCTTC. The full variable domain, with the rest looked up from reference TRBV7-2 and TRBJ1-2, is GAGVSQSPSNKVTEKGKDVELRCDPISGHTALYWYRQSLGQGLEFLIYFQGNSAPDKSGLPSDRFSAERTGGSVSTLTIQRTQQEDSAVYLCASSLVGQGNYGYTFGSGTRLTVV.

This clonotype turned up a few times. The rearrangement uses TRBV20-1 and TRBJ2-1, with 11 nucleotides matching TRBD1. The CDR3 is 13 amino acids. Germline CDR1 reads DFQATT; CDR2 reads SNEGSKA (reference sequence). Losses at the gene ends were 7 bases for V and 6 bases for J; bases not matched to a gene: 5. CDR3 sequence reads: CSGGGQGGNEQFF. The CDR3 DNA reads TGCAGTGGGGGGGGACAGGGGGGCAATGAGCAGTTCTTC.

The table lists this clonotype with a few counts. The J gene is TRBJ2-2, the V gene TRBV4-1; 10 nucleotides agree with TRBD2. Trimming cost V 4 bases and J 4 bases; bases outside gene matches: 6. This CDR3 is built from 16 residues. The germline CDR1 and CDR2 sequences are MGHRA and YSYEKL. As DNA, the CDR3 is TGCGCCAGCAGCCGAAGCGGGAGGGCTCTCACCGGGGAGCTGTTTTTT. Its protein is CASSRSGRALTGELFF.

This clonotype has ten or more counts. J is TRBJ2-5 and V is TRBV7-9; 7 bases align to TRBD2. The junction had 6 bases not matched to a gene; V was cut back by 4 bases and J by 1 base. Germline CDR1 is SEHNR and CDR2 is FQNEAQ (reference sequence). The CDR3 runs to 15 residues. The CDR3 bases are TGTGCCAGCAGCTCGATCCGGGGGGTCCAAGAGACCCAGTACTTC. Amino acid sequence: CASSSIRGVQETQYF.

This clonotype was detected ten times or more. This chain links TRBV5-5 with TRBJ1-2, with D maybe TRBD1 (5 bases). Trimming took off 4 bases at V and 5 bases at J, with 12 bases between the two ends. The germline V gene has CDR1 SGHKS and CDR2 YYEKEE (reference sequence). The CDR3 runs to 13 residues. The CDR3 protein is CASSRRGGYGYTF. The CDR3 region has the DNA TGTGCCAGCAGCCGTCGCGGGGGGTATGGCTACACCTTC. Using reference TRBV5-5 and TRBJ1-2 for the parts outside the CDR3, the full variable domain is DAGVTQSPTHLIKTRGQQVTLRCSPISGHKSVSWYQQVLGQGPQFIFQYYEKEERGRGNFPDRFSARQFPNYSSELNVNALLLGDSALYLCASSRRGGYGYTFGSGTRLTVV.

This clonotype was recorded at least ten times. The chain uses TRBV4-1 and TRBJ2-2; D is possibly TRBD1 or TRBD2 (5 bases each). V lost 4 bases, J lost 1 base, and 13 bases lay in between. The CDR3 has 16 residues. Germline V gene sequence: CDR1 MGHRA, CDR2 YSYEKL. The CDR3 reads CASSPGQVLNTGELFF. CDR3 DNA: TGCGCCAGCAGCCCGGGGCAGGTGCTGAACACCGGGGAGCTGTTTTTT.

There are many counts of this clonotype. J is TRBJ2-1 and V is TRBV7-9, with a tentative D call TRBD2 (5 bases). This CDR3 is 12 amino acids long. Trimming left V 5 bases short and J 11 bases short, with 13 bases between. The V gene's germline CDR1 is SEHNR and CDR2 FQNEAQ (reference sequence). The CDR3 DNA reads as TGTGCCAGCAGCCCCGAGGGAACCAAGCAGTTCTTC. This gives the protein CASSPEGTKQFF.

This clonotype was counted many times. In nucleotides, the CDR3 is TGTGCCAGCAGCGGACAGGGCCTTTTGGACTATGGCTACACCTTC. Amino acid sequence: CASSGQGLLDYGYTF. V gene TRBV7-8 combines with J gene TRBJ1-2; 8 bases map to TRBD1. This CDR3 is built from 15 residues. Looked up from germline, CDR1 is SGHVS and CDR2 is FQNEAQ. V gave up 5 bases and J gave up 3 bases; unmatched junction bases: 8.

This clonotype has a count of ten or more. The rearrangement links TRBV27 to TRBJ1-6; 10 bases are shared with TRBD1. Germline V gene data show CDR1 as MNHEY and CDR2 as SMNVEV (reference sequence). After removal of 5 bases from V and 9 bases from J, the junction contained 10 bases not matched to a gene. This CDR3 region has 16 residues. CDR3 in DNA: TGTGCCAGCAGTCCGACCAGACAGGGGGCGCCTTCACCCCTCCACTTT. Encoded protein: CASSPTRQGAPSPLHF.

At least ten counts were recorded for this clonotype. This chain links TRBV6-1 with TRBJ2-4, with 14 bases fitting TRBD2. Germline lookup yields CDR1 MNHNS and CDR2 SASEGT. The CDR3 loop spans 15 amino acids. The junction had 8 bases not matched to a gene; V was cut back by 6 bases and J by 10 bases. The DNA of the CDR3 is TGTGCCAGCAGCCAGGGACTAGCGGGAGATAGGATTCAGTACTTC. It encodes CASSQGLAGDRIQYF.

This clonotype was seen at least ten times. The chain carries TRBV4-1 and TRBJ1-3; D is unclear. Trimming left V 0 bases short and J 0 bases short, with 9 bases between. Germline CDR1 MGHRA, CDR2 YSYEKL. This CDR3 has 16 amino acids. Written as DNA, the CDR3 is TGCGCCAGCAGCCAAGAGGGTTGGAGCTCTGGAAACACCATATATTTT. It specifies CASSQEGWSSGNTIYF.

At least ten counts were recorded for this clonotype. As DNA, the CDR3 is TGTGCCAGCAGCTTAGGCGGGACCTACGAGCAGTACTTC. Translating gives CASSLGGTYEQYF. The chain has TRBV7-9 and TRBJ2-7; the D gene is possibly TRBD2 (6 bases). The CDR3 consists of 13 residues. The germline V gene has CDR1 SEHNR and CDR2 FQNEAQ (reference sequence). Trimming took off 1 base at V and 2 bases at J, with 6 bases between the two ends.

This clonotype was seen ten or more times. The chain has TRBV3-1 and TRBJ1-6; the match to TRBD1 covers 7 bases. CDR1 is LGHDT, CDR2 YNNKEL, per germline (reference sequence). Unmatched junction bases numbered 5, after V lost 4 bases and J lost 11 bases. CDR3 length: 13 residues. CDR3 nucleotide sequence: TGTGCCAGCAGCCCACCGCAGGGGGCACCCCTCCACTTT. Translation: CASSPPQGAPLHF.